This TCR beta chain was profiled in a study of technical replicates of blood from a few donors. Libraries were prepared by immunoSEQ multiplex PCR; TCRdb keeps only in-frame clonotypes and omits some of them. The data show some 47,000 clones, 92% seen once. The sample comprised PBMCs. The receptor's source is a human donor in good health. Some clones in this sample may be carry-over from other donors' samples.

The CDR3 protein is CASSTLSRGREAFF. CDR3 coding DNA: TGTGCCAGCAGTACTCTGTCCCGAGGAAGAGAAGCTTTCTTT. This chain links TRBV11-2 with TRBJ1-1; D is ambiguous. Trimming took off 6 bases at V and 8 bases at J, with 19 bases between the two ends. This CDR3 has 14 amino acids. Germline assignment: CDR1 SGHAT and CDR2 FQNNGV.